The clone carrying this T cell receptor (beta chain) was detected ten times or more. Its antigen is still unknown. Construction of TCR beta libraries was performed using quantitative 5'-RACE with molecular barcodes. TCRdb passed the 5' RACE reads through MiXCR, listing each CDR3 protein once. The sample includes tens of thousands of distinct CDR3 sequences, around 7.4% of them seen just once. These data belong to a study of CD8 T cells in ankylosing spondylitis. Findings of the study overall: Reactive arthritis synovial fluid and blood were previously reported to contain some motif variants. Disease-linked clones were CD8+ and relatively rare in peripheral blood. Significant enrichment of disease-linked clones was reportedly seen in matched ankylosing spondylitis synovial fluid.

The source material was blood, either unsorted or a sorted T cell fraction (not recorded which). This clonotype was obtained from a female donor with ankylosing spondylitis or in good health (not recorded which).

The CDR3 sequence is CSARDYGGNNEQFF. The CDR3 region has the DNA TGCAGTGCTAGAGATTACGGGGGGAACAATGAGCAGTTCTTC. V and J are TRBV20-1 and TRBJ2-1, with TRBD2 identical over 7 bases. With V trimmed by 0 bases and J by 5 bases, 4 bases remained unmatched. Per germline, CDR1 DFQATT and CDR2 SNEGSKA (reference sequence). The CDR3 runs 14 residues.